The rows below give T cell receptor beta chains drawn from one sample of a study of PD-1 blockade in classical Hodgkin lymphoma. Libraries were prepared by immunoSEQ multiplex PCR; TCRdb keeps only in-frame clonotypes and omits some of them. The table lists about 21,000 clones, roughly 94% of them singletons. The sequencing input was peripheral blood mononuclear cells (PBMCs). These receptors all stem from a human donor with classical Hodgkin lymphoma. Each CDR3 is given with its conserved first and last residue. Fields, in order: V gene, D gene, J gene, CDR3 length, clone size, CDR3 DNA, CDR3 protein. A D gene is named only where the DNA matches it firmly. Clone size is given for some rows only: seen once, a few or many times, or a class if the clone is expanded.

>TRBV6-6|NA|TRBJ1-5|15|NA
TGTGCCAGCAGTTACTCTCAGGAGGGAGGTCAGCCCCAGCATTTT
CASSYSQEGGQPQHF
>TRBV15|NA|TRBJ1-6|18|NA
TGTGCCACCAGCAGAGATCTAGCAGGGGAGAACTATAATTCACCCCTCCACTTT
CATSRDLAGENYNSPLHF
>TRBV6-5|NA|TRBJ1-1|11|NA
TGTGCCAGCAGTGCACAGGGCGAAGCTTTCTTT
CASSAQGEAFF
>TRBV7-2|NA|TRBJ2-2|15|NA
TGTGCCAGCAGCAAGGGTAATTCGAACACCGGGGAGCTGTTTTTT
CASSKGNSNTGELFF
>TRBV19|NA|TRBJ1-2|15|NA
TGTGCCAGTACCGCCGCAGGGAGCCCTAACTATGGCTACACCTTC
CASTAAGSPNYGYTF
>TRBV11-3|TRBD1|TRBJ2-3|16|NA
TGTGCCAGCAGCTTAGAGGGGACAGGGGTCACAGATACGCAGTATTTT
CASSLEGTGVTDTQYF
>TRBV2|NA|TRBJ2-7|14|NA
TGTGCCAGCAGTCCAGATATAGCCTCCTACGAGCAGTACTTC
CASSPDIASYEQYF
>TRBV6-5|NA|TRBJ1-6|13|NA
TGTGCCAGCTGTCAGGGAATTAATTCACCCCTCCACTTT
CASCQGINSPLHF
>TRBV11-2|TRBD1|TRBJ2-7|18|NA
TGTGCCAGCAGCTTAGATCCCCCGGACAGGGCCGGGACCTACGAGCAGTACTTC
CASSLDPPDRAGTYEQYF
>TRBV5-4|NA|TRBJ2-3|13|once
TGTGCCAGCAGCTTGGCGGGGGTGGATACGCAGTATTTT
CASSLAGVDTQYF
>TRBV19|TRBD1|TRBJ2-7|15|NA
TGTGCCAGTAGTCTAAGGGACAGGGGGGTTTACGAGCAGTACTTC
CASSLRDRGVYEQYF
>TRBV11-3|NA|TRBJ2-5|13|once
TGTGCCAGCAGCTTAGTCTCCCGGGGGACCCAGTACTTC
CASSLVSRGTQYF
>TRBV6-5|TRBD1|TRBJ2-2|15|once
TGTGCCAGCAGTCTACAGGGGGTTTTCACCGGGGAGCTGTTTTTT
CASSLQGVFTGELFF
>TRBV14|NA|TRBJ2-2|17|once
TGTGCCAGCAGCCAAGTCCGGCGAACCAGGAGTACCGGGGAGCTGTTTTTT
CASSQVRRTRSTGELFF
>TRBV20-1|NA|TRBJ2-3|11|once
TGCAGTGCCCTCGGCGCAGATACGCAGTATTTT
CSALGADTQYF
>TRBV28|NA|TRBJ2-7|13|NA
TGTGCCAGCAGTTTCGCGGCAGCCTACGAGCAGTACTTC
CASSFAAAYEQYF
>TRBV4-3|TRBD2|TRBJ2-7|16|NA
TGCGCCAGCAGCCAAGAGGTTGGGGGGGGGTCCTACGAGCAGTACTTC
CASSQEVGGGSYEQYF
>TRBV9|NA|TRBJ1-3|14|NA
TGTGCCAGCAGCGTAGTAGGGGATGGAAACACCATATATTTT
CASSVVGDGNTIYF
>TRBV28|NA|TRBJ2-4|16|NA
TGTGCCAGCAGTTTGATTCCCGGGGCGGCCAAAAACATTCAGTACTTC
CASSLIPGAAKNIQYF
>TRBV30|NA|TRBJ2-5|12|NA
TGTGCCTGGACCCAGGGCGCGGAGACCCAGTACTTC
CAWTQGAETQYF
>TRBV7-9|NA|TRBJ1-1|13|once
TGTGCCAGCAGCCAGGTGAGGAACACTGAAGCTTTCTTT
CASSQVRNTEAFF
>TRBV6-1|NA|TRBJ2-3|15|NA
TGTGCCAGCTCCTTTCAGGGGCGCGACACAGATACGCAGTATTTT
CASSFQGRDTDTQYF
>TRBV6-6|NA|TRBJ2-4|14|NA
TGTGCCAGCAGTTACTCCGGGGTCCAGGACATTCAGTACTTC
CASSYSGVQDIQYF
>TRBV11-2|NA|TRBJ2-7|16|NA
TGTGCCAGCAGCAGGGGGGGGGCCCTGATTCTCTACGAGCAGTACTTC
CASSRGGALILYEQYF
>TRBV5-4|NA|TRBJ2-3|13|NA
TGTGCCAGCAGCAGGACGTACACAGATACGCAGTATTTT
CASSRTYTDTQYF
>TRBV11-3|TRBD2|TRBJ2-1|15|NA
TGTGCCAGCAGCTTAGATCCCCTAGCGGGGGGCCAACAGTTCTTC
CASSLDPLAGGQQFF
>TRBV29-1|NA|TRBJ1-1|13|NA
TGCAGCGTTGAAACGTTAAACCTGGGTGAAGCTTTCTTT
CSVETLNLGEAFF